Below are 30 T cell receptor beta chains sequenced from a single sample in a study of early T cells in non-severe SARS-CoV-2 infection. TCRdb passed the 5' RACE reads through MiXCR, listing each CDR3 protein once. The sample comprises around 30,000 distinct CDR3 sequences, 5% of which are singletons, and under 14% rests with the top ten. The sample consisted of whole blood. These receptors all stem from an adult who was a healthcare worker with PCR-confirmed SARS-CoV-2 infection or an uninfected control (not recorded which).

The V gene is TRBV20-1, the J gene TRBJ2-7; 10 bases agree with TRBD1. The CDR3 extends over 13 amino acids. The V gene's germline CDR1 is DFQATT and CDR2 SNEGSKA (reference sequence). CDR3 in amino acids: CRSLGTGAYEQYF. For the CDR3, the DNA is TGCAGGTCTTTAGGGACAGGGGCCTACGAGCAGTACTTC.

This clonotype was counted many times. The genes are TRBV6-5 and TRBJ2-2; D is unclear. CDR1 and CDR2 (germline): MNHEY, SVGAGI. CDR3 length equals 13 residues. Trimming took off 5 bases at V and 4 bases at J, with 8 bases between the two ends. The CDR3 sequence is CASSPYGTGELFF. CDR3 DNA: TGTGCCAGCAGTCCGTATGGCACCGGGGAGCTGTTTTTT.

This clonotype was detected many times. This chain links TRBV13 with TRBJ2-7; 8 positions match TRBD1. Germline-derived CDR1 and CDR2 are PRHDT and FYEKMQ (reference sequence). The CDR3 covers 14 residues. The junction had 7 bases not matched to a gene; V was cut back by 5 bases and J by 4 bases. Here the CDR3 reads CASSPRQGRYEQYF. The DNA of the CDR3 is TGTGCCAGCAGCCCAAGACAGGGGAGGTACGAGCAGTACTTC.

In this sample, this clonotype turned up many times. V and J are TRBV18 and TRBJ1-1, with 12 bases that match TRBD1. J lost 9 bases, V lost 3 bases, and 2 bases had no gene match. Germline CDR1 reads KGHSH; CDR2 reads LQKENI. The CDR3 spans 13 residues. The CDR3 DNA reads as TGTGCCAGCTCACCCCGGGACAGGGGGCAAGCTTTCTTT. This sequence encodes CASSPRDRGQAFF.

This clonotype has a count of ten or more. The V and J genes are TRBV30 and TRBJ1-2; 9 bases map to TRBD1. V lost 5 bases and J lost 0; bases outside the gene matches: 10. This CDR3 spans 16 amino acids. Germline lookup yields CDR1 GTSNPN and CDR2 SVGIG (reference sequence). Written as DNA, the CDR3 is TGTGCCTGGGATACCCTGGGACAGGGTGCTAACTATGGCTACACCTTC. This gives the protein CAWDTLGQGANYGYTF.

The chain is built from TRBV24-1 and TRBJ2-7; D ambiguous. The CDR3 covers 11 residues. CDR1 is KGHDR, CDR2 SFDVKD, per germline. V shed 9 bases and J shed 4 bases, with 9 bases lying between them. CDR3 amino acids: CATSGGYEQYF. In nucleotides, the CDR3 is TGTGCCACCTCAGGTGGGTACGAGCAGTACTTC.

This clonotype was detected ten times or more. The V call is TRBV7-6, the J call TRBJ2-7; D perhaps matches TRBD1 (6 bases). This CDR3 region has 14 residues. Germline V gene lookup returns CDR1 SGHVS and CDR2 FNYEAQ. Trimming cost V 4 bases and J 7 bases, with 17 bases left between them. The CDR3 here is CASSSGRGLGEQYF. Here the CDR3 DNA reads TGTGCCAGCAGCTCGGGCAGGGGTCTTGGGGAGCAGTACTTC.

This clonotype appeared many times. The V gene is TRBV5-1, the J gene TRBJ1-5, with D perhaps TRBD1 (6 bases). CDR1 and CDR2 from the germline V gene are SGHRS and YFSETQ. This CDR3 has 14 residues. Trimming left V 4 bases short and J 9 bases short, with 17 bases between. For the CDR3, the DNA is TGCGCCAGCAGCGCCGTGGGGGGCACTTGGCCCCAGCATTTT. It translates to CASSAVGGTWPQHF.

In its sample, this clonotype was seen a few times. J is TRBJ2-3 and V is TRBV29-1, with unresolved D. The germline V gene has CDR1 SQVTM and CDR2 ANQGSEA. Trimming stripped 3 bases from V and 2 bases from J, with 12 bases between. CDR3 length: 14 amino acids. The CDR3 nucleotides read TGCAGCGTTGATGTGGCCAGACCCACAGATACGCAGTATTTT. Residues: CSVDVARPTDTQYF.

This clonotype was picked up many times. CDR3 region: CSARVAGTSGNNEQFF. The CDR3 DNA sequence: TGCAGTGCTAGAGTAGCCGGGACTAGCGGGAACAATGAGCAGTTCTTC. V and J are TRBV20-1 and TRBJ2-1; 13 bases fit TRBD2. Trimming took 1 base from V and 5 from J; bases not matched to a gene: 5. CDR1 and CDR2 from the germline V gene are DFQATT and SNEGSKA (reference sequence). The CDR3 runs to 16 residues.

The table lists this clonotype with a few counts. The chain recombines TRBV4-1 with TRBJ1-1; D is ambiguous. Germline values: CDR1 MGHRA, CDR2 YSYEKL. CDR3 size: 17 residues. The germline V and J ends were trimmed by 0 bases and 1 base, with 15 bases remaining between them. CDR3 protein: CASSQDTEIKPNTEAFF. Here the CDR3 DNA reads TGCGCCAGCAGCCAAGATACGGAAATCAAACCGAACACTGAAGCTTTCTTT.

This clonotype was recorded at least ten times. The rearrangement joins TRBV7-2 to TRBJ1-1, with unresolved D. This CDR3 is built from 12 residues. The V end was cut by 3 bases, the J end by 8 bases, with 10 bases between. CDR1 is SGHTA and CDR2 is FQGNSA in the germline V gene. CDR3: CASSFLYREAFF. The CDR3, as DNA: TGTGCCAGCAGCTTTTTATATCGGGAAGCTTTCTTT.

The chain carries TRBV5-6 and TRBJ2-5; 12 positions agree with TRBD1. The CDR3 is 16 residues long. CDR1 is SGHDT, CDR2 YYEEEE, per germline. J was trimmed by 3 bases and V by 6 bases; bases with no gene match: 9. CDR3 protein: CASNPPGQGAEETQYF. The CDR3 DNA follows: TGTGCCAGCAACCCCCCGGGACAGGGGGCAGAAGAGACCCAGTACTTC.

This clonotype was seen only a few times. The rearrangement uses TRBV29-1 and TRBJ2-3; the D gene is possibly TRBD2 (6 bases). The germline CDR1 and CDR2 sequences are SQVTM and ANQGSEA. CDR3 length equals 16 residues. V was shortened by 6 bases and J by 2 bases, with 21 bases between the two germline ends. The CDR3 reads CSVAPPRTTPTDTQYF. CDR3 bases: TGCAGCGTCGCCCCACCTCGGACTACCCCCACAGATACGCAGTATTTT.

This clonotype was detected many times. The V and J genes are TRBV30 and TRBJ2-3, with TRBD2 matching 12 bases. J gave up 3 bases and V 1 base, and 2 bases lay outside the gene matches. This CDR3 comprises 15 residues. Germline V CDR1 and CDR2: GTSNPN, SVGIG (reference sequence). Here the CDR3 DNA reads TGTGCCTGGAGTGACGGACTAGCGGGGACAGATACGCAGTATTTT. Translated, it gives CAWSDGLAGTDTQYF. Variable domain in full (rest from reference TRBV30 and TRBJ2-3): SQTIHQWPATLVQPVGSPLSLECTVEGTSNPNLYWYRQAAGRGLQLLFYSVGIGQISSEVPQNLSASRPQDRQFILSSKKLLLSDSGFYLCAWSDGLAGTDTQYFGPGTRLTVL.

The rearrangement joins TRBV4-3 to TRBJ2-1, with D unclear. Per the germline V gene, CDR1 is LGHNA and CDR2 is YSLEER. V gave up 0 bases and J gave up 3 bases, with 12 bases separating them. CDR3 length: 16 amino acids. The CDR3 region has the DNA TGCGCCAGCAGCCAAGAATGGCAGGAGCTCTACAATGAGCAGTTCTTC. It specifies CASSQEWQELYNEQFF.

This clonotype has at least ten counts. The rearrangement uses TRBV10-3 and TRBJ2-6, with 7 bases matching TRBD1. CDR3 length: 17 amino acids. The trim removed 0 bases at V and 2 bases at J, leaving 4 bases unmatched. The germline V gene has CDR1 ENHRY and CDR2 SYGVKD. For the CDR3, the DNA is TGTGCCATCAGTGAGTCTCAAGGGGGCCCTGGGGCCAACGTCCTGACTTTC. Its protein is CAISESQGGPGANVLTF.

The sample holds many counts of this clonotype. The J gene is TRBJ1-2, the V gene TRBV3-1; D not resolved. Trimming left V 3 bases short and J 6 bases short, with 14 bases between. CDR3 length equals 14 residues. The germline gives CDR1 LGHDT, CDR2 YNNKEL (reference sequence). CDR3 bases: TGTGCCAGCAGCCAGAGGACCAGCATGCATGGCTACACCTTC. Translation: CASSQRTSMHGYTF.

This clonotype was counted many times. This rearrangement joins TRBV6-5 to TRBJ2-7; weak D call: TRBD2 (5 bases). CDR1 and CDR2 (germline): MNHEY, SVGAGI. V was shortened by 0 bases and J by 2 bases, with 11 bases between the two germline ends. The CDR3 has 15 amino acids. CDR3 region: CASSYSTVTTYEQYF. Here the CDR3 DNA reads TGTGCCAGCAGTTACTCGACGGTGACTACCTACGAGCAGTACTTC.

This clonotype was observed many times. The chain recombines TRBV28 with TRBJ2-1; perhaps D is TRBD1 or TRBD2 (5 bases each). V dropped 6 bases and J dropped 3 bases, with 15 bases sitting between them. CDR1 and CDR2 from the germline V gene are MDHEN and SYDVKM. The CDR3 has 15 amino acids. As DNA, the CDR3 is TGTGCCAGCAGACCTACCGGGGCCAACTACAATGAGCAGTTCTTC. Translation: CASRPTGANYNEQFF.

This clonotype was picked up many times. This chain uses TRBV12-3 or TRBV12-4 with TRBJ1-3; a possible D gene is TRBD1 (6 bases). CDR3 length equals 16 residues. V was pared by 3 bases and J by 1 base, with 13 bases between. The CDR3 region is CASSFSPGVSGNTIYF. Here the CDR3 DNA reads TGTGCCAGCAGTTTTTCCCCAGGGGTTTCTGGAAACACCATATATTTT.

This clonotype was seen at least ten times. The chain uses TRBV20-1 and TRBJ1-2, with D perhaps matching TRBD1 (5 bases). CDR1 and CDR2 (germline): DFQATT, SNEGSKA (reference sequence). Trimming cost V 3 bases and J 8 bases, with 16 bases left between them. This CDR3 region has 13 residues. CDR3 sequence: CSASGGTRVGYTF. The CDR3 DNA is TGCAGTGCTAGTGGAGGGACGCGGGTCGGCTACACCTTC.

This clonotype was picked up many times. V gene TRBV5-6 combines with J gene TRBJ2-1; tentative D call: TRBD2 (6 bases). Per the germline V gene, CDR1 is SGHDT and CDR2 is YYEEEE. V shed 2 bases and J shed 2 bases, with 11 bases lying between them. CDR3 length: 15 amino acids. For the CDR3, the DNA is TGTGCCAGCAGCTTTGGTAGCGGCCCCTACAATGAGCAGTTCTTC. This encodes CASSFGSGPYNEQFF.

Ten or more counts support this clonotype. The chain couples TRBV5-8 to TRBJ1-5; the D gene is possibly TRBD1 (5 bases). V was cut by 2 bases and J by 1 base, with 10 bases left in between. Germline CDR1 SGHTS, CDR2 YDEGEE. The CDR3 has 15 residues. CDR3 sequence (DNA): TGTGCCAGCAGCTTTTGGGGCGGGAGCAATCAGCCCCAGCATTTT. Encoded protein: CASSFWGGSNQPQHF.

Turning to this clonotype: A read error may explain this, as a much larger clone is one base away. The CDR3 does not close with the conserved phenylalanine or tryptophan, likely indicating a read error. This chain links TRBV7-2 with TRBJ2-1; D might be TRBD1 (6 bases). CDR3 length equals 16 residues. Germline CDR1 and CDR2: SGHTA and FQGNSA. V dropped 3 bases and J dropped 0 bases, with 12 bases sitting between them. The CDR3 loop reads CASSFGGPSSYNEQFL. CDR3 in DNA: TGTGCCAGCAGCTTTGGGGGCCCAAGCTCCTACAATGAGCAGTTCTTG.

This clonotype was counted ten times or more. The chain uses TRBV18 and TRBJ1-1, with TRBD1 matching 8 bases. The CDR3 covers 15 residues. After removal of 8 bases from V and 0 bases from J, the junction contained 8 bases not matched to a gene. CDR1 and CDR2 from the germline V gene are KGHSH and LQKENI. Written as DNA, the CDR3 is TGTGCCAGCACATATTACAGGGGGATGAACACTGAAGCTTTCTTT. Translating gives CASTYYRGMNTEAFF. The whole variable domain, remainder taken from reference TRBV18 and TRBJ1-1, is NAGVMQNPRHLVRRRGQEARLRCSPMKGHSHVYWYRQLPEEGLKFMVYLQKENIIDESGMPKERFSAEFPKEGPSILRIQQVVRGDSAAYFCASTYYRGMNTEAFFGQGTRLTVV.

This clonotype was observed many times. This chain uses TRBV6-6 with TRBJ2-3, with no clear D. Germline V gene data show CDR1 as MNHNY and CDR2 as SVGAGI (reference sequence). Trimming removed 8 bases at V and 3 bases at J, with 9 bases between. This CDR3 contains 12 residues. The CDR3 is CASGEWTDTQYF. CDR3 nucleotides: TGTGCCAGCGGGGAATGGACAGATACGCAGTATTTT.

This clonotype was counted many times. The V and J genes are TRBV5-1 and TRBJ2-1; 7 bases agree with TRBD2. Trimming removed 5 bases from V and 6 bases from J; junction bases left unmatched: 5. This CDR3 is 13 amino acids long. The germline V gene encodes CDR1 SGHRS and CDR2 YFSETQ. The CDR3 DNA is TGCGCCAGCAGGCCTCTAGCGGTCAATGAGCAGTTCTTC. It translates to CASRPLAVNEQFF.

This clonotype was counted between two and nine times. The CDR3 DNA is TGTGCCAGCAGTGAAGCGCTACCCCTCTTTGCGTTCTTC. This encodes CASSEALPLFAFF. V usage is TRBV2 and J usage is TRBJ2-1; the D is unclear. Trimming cost V 0 bases and J 15 bases, with 15 bases left between them. The CDR3 consists of 13 residues. CDR1 and CDR2 from the germline V gene are SNHLY and FYNNEI.

This clonotype was seen a handful of times. The chain carries TRBV5-1 and TRBJ1-2, with a weak D call TRBD1 (5 bases). This CDR3 has 13 residues. Per germline, CDR1 SGHRS and CDR2 YFSETQ. V was pared by 2 bases and J by 6 bases, with 11 bases between. CDR3: CASSLEGLDGYTF. CDR3 nucleotides: TGCGCCAGCAGCTTAGAGGGGCTAGATGGCTACACCTTC.